The count of the clone carrying this TCR beta chain is one. Its matching antigen is unknown. Repertoires were generated with immunoSEQ multiplex PCR, while TCRdb's copy carries only in-frame clones and drops some. The data hold some 100,000 clones, with around 80% observed a single time. CDR1 SGDLS and CDR2 YYNGEE come from the germline V gene. V was clipped by 2 bases and J by 2 bases; unmatched bases: 3. The CDR3 is 14 amino acids. The sample is drawn from a study of radiation and T cells in renal cell carcinoma. Overall study results and limits: In blood, top tumor clones expanded by 2 weeks, shrinking by 4.

Time point given: blood 4 weeks post-SBRT, at nephrectomy. Specified treatment: 15 Gy SBRT to primary tumor, nephrectomy 4 weeks later. Nephrectomy followed 15 Gy stereotactic body radiation by 4 weeks. The sequence was collected from a man aged 60 to 75 with renal cell carcinoma. The material sequenced was blood, taken from a patient whose treatment included radiotherapy and nephrectomy. The V and J genes are TRBV9 and TRBJ2-5; 7 bases are shared with TRBD1. The CDR3 DNA follows: TGTGCCAGCAGCGTCCGGACAGGACAAGAGACCCAGTACTTC. Residues: CASSVRTGQETQYF. Full variable domain (remainder filled in from reference TRBV9 and TRBJ2-5): DSGVTQTPKHLITATGQRVTLRCSPRSGDLSVYWYQQSLDQGLQFLIQYYNGEERAKGNILERFSAQQFPDLHSELNLSSLELGDSALYFCASSVRTGQETQYFGPGTRLLVL.